Below, 3 T cell receptor beta chains from the same sample are listed, as sequenced in a study of shared T cell receptors in the human thymus (dated by TCRdb to about 2021). Libraries were built with the immunoSEQ multiplex PCR assay. Imported from immuneACCESS, the table was reduced by TCRdb to in-frame sequences with V and J called. These copies leave out some clones; in studies compared against another copy, an unresolved V gene accounts for under half, and the cause of the remainder is not known. This sample is represented by around 730,000 clones; 80% to 90% of them were singletons. Jointly, the top ten make up roughly 0.01% of the sample. The same sample was also used in a study of human thymus T cells.

The sequenced sample consisted of thymocytes. These receptor sequences come from a girl in the first two years of life with a congenital heart defect. Donor details come from another sample of the same person, matched by shared clones.

The rearrangement links TRBV9 to TRBJ1-3; D is ambiguous. Germline V CDR1 and CDR2: SGDLS, YYNGEE. The CDR3 loop spans 16 amino acids. V gave up 0 bases and J gave up 0 bases, with 10 bases separating them. CDR3 in amino acids: CASSVGSRPSGNTIYF. DNA for the CDR3: TGTGCCAGCAGCGTAGGTAGCAGACCCTCTGGAAACACCATATATTTT.

The chain uses TRBV13 and TRBJ1-1; tentatively, D is TRBD1 (6 bases). The germline V gene encodes CDR1 PRHDT and CDR2 FYEKMQ (reference sequence). The V gene lost 5 bases and the J gene lost 4 bases, with 14 bases spanning the gap. The CDR3 length is 14 residues. The CDR3 DNA sequence: TGTGCCAGCAGCATACCAGGACAGCGCACTGAAGCTTTCTTT. It specifies CASSIPGQRTEAFF.

This sequence joins TRBV21-1 and TRBJ1-6; TRBD1, as called in the table, went unchecked against the DNA. TRBV21-1 is a listed pseudogene. The CDR3 loop spans 18 amino acids. CDR3 DNA sequence: TGTGCCAGCAGCACCACTATTTCGGACAGGCTCTATAATTCACCCCTCCACTTT. This codes for CASSTTISDRLYNSPLHF.